This T cell receptor (beta chain) was identified in a study of cytomegalovirus exposure and HLA in healthy donors (TCRdb year 2017). Regarding the complete study: According to an earlier analysis of a few hundred of the donors, roughly 180 million T cells yielded roughly 100 million unique TCR beta sequences and 276 Gb of sequence data. Among around 400 genotyped donors of the cohort, an average of roughly 230,000 unique TCR beta nucleotide sequences was sequenced per donor, of which about 20% were non-productive. To study patterns of TCR occurrence, a later analysis re-analyzed previously published TCR beta repertoires from 666 donors and added high-resolution HLA genotyping. High-throughput TCR immunosequencing, statistical association of individual TCRs with disease status, and machine learning were combined to predict cytomegalovirus infection status. Because of strong linkage in the cohort, five DR-DQ haplotypes were treated as single units for association and clustering. The later analysis used no new phenotypic data to find candidate immune exposures, relying instead on TCR beta sequences and their occurrence across donors. Of the 350 to 450 genotyped donors, around 81% fell in the genetic ancestry cluster associated with self-reported Caucasian donors. Every repertoire in the discovery cohort had been generated on one and the same sequencing platform. To decide whether each TCR beta V gene segment behaved as functional or pseudogenic, an earlier analysis of approximately 590 of the donors relied on high-throughput TCR beta sequencing. The aim of the study was to test whether cataloging public T cell receptors could identify signatures of past pathogen exposure. An early release covering some 640 HLA-typed donors comprised about 300 gigabases of sequencing data and tens of millions of unique TCR sequences. The study profiled the T cell repertoires of some 610 subjects by immunosequencing and related them to cytomegalovirus serostatus. The number of donors typed differed by locus, with roughly 629-640 for A, B, C, DRB1 and DQB1, 522 for DQA1, nearly 610 for DPA1, and some 440 for DPB1. Class I and class II HLA loci were covered by the typing at four-digit resolution. A later genetic analysis used genome-wide SNP genotypes for about 65% of the 666 donors, treating that subset as a discovery cohort. Alongside the repertoire data, information on donor age, sex, ethnicity and CMV serostatus was compiled. A separate validation cohort of about 110 different subjects was used in addition to the approximately 670-subject first cohort. Findings and caveats that apply to the study as a whole: A further reported finding was that TCR beta sequences accurately predicted the HLA-A and HLA-B alleles for most subjects in the first cohort. Across donors, most TCR sequences were observed very rarely, whereas some public TCRs were present in many individuals. In a later analysis, the rate of TCR association differed among HLA loci, with DRB1 alleles having the most associated TCRs and HLA-C alleles having the fewest. A later analysis associated 15,000 to 20,000 TCR beta sequences with specific HLA alleles at a false discovery rate of 0.05. It was suggested by the authors that the approach could potentially be generalized to other disease states and immunological phenotypes. The classifier was reported to diagnose cytomegalovirus status with high specificity and sensitivity in both the original and validation cohorts. Correlated functional status among segregating V segments might be attributable to linkage disequilibrium, but an unknown experimental factor could not be ruled out. An earlier analysis of around 540 of the donors showed that most TCR beta V segments appeared in productive rearrangements either about 90% or about 30% of the time, which broadly matched IMGT annotations. When HLA alleles, especially DR and DQ, strongly co-occurred, TCR associations were difficult to assign to individual alleles. Compared with equally common non-associated chains, HLA-associated TCR beta chains in a later analysis were more clonally expanded and had lower generation probabilities. The study listed 150 to 200 TCR beta chains as associated with cytomegalovirus. In a later analysis, most CMV-associated TCR beta chains were found to appear HLA-restricted, with HLA associations seemingly driven largely by CMV exposure. Several of the top co-occurrence clusters appeared to be linked to parvovirus B19, influenza, CMV and Epstein-Barr virus, according to a later analysis. In vitro tests confirmed that three of the cytomegalovirus-associated TCR beta chains recognize cytomegalovirus antigens. Some IMGT-functional V segments, including TRBV6-2 and TRBV6-3, could not be told apart with the 87-base-pair reads, so those segments were excluded. Because counts were too low, roughly 16 rarely observed V segments, including chromosome 9 orphons, were excluded from the earlier analysis of some 540 of the donors. V-gene and J-gene trimming of TCR beta chains was associated with a missense DCLRE1C variant in a later genetic analysis, and the association was replicated in an independent cohort. Only TCR beta chains were sequenced in this cohort, and the absence of alpha or paired-chain data limited detectable features. A later genetic analysis reported fewer N-insertions in productive TCRs among donors in an Asian-associated ancestry cluster than the roughly 700-donor mean. Presence/absence analyses assumed roughly uniform sequencing depth across donors, an assumption that may not hold. A cluster of highly shared sequence variants was judged likely to represent a technical artifact of the sequencing pipeline. Because HLA typing was missing for some donors at each locus, association tests included only the typed subset. CMV serostatus was the only immune exposure information available for the cohort.

The cohort comprised more than 550 healthy bone marrow donors. At the time of sampling, every cohort member was nominally healthy, though immune exposures that went unrecorded were likely present. The donor was CMV seronegative and was included in the group of a few hundred seronegative cohort members. Each donor provided a peripheral blood sample, and peripheral blood mononuclear cells were used for TCR beta sequencing. Genomic DNA was extracted from the blood cell samples with the Qiagen DNeasy Blood Extraction Kit. Libraries were made using the immunoSEQ multiplex PCR assay. For the multiplex PCR, a mixture combining 60 forward primers for TCR Vbeta segments and 13 reverse primers for TCR Jbeta segments was used. A multiplex PCR assay on genomic DNA amplified the CDR3 region of rearranged TCR beta genes. Amplified TCR beta libraries were sequenced as 87-base-pair reads on the Illumina HiSeq System. Concerning the study's data processing: Across the 500 to 850 repertoires, a later analysis counted 80 million or so unique TCR beta chains, approximately 10 million of which were shared by at least two donors. Raw reads were error-corrected and collapsed into unique sequences with a nearest-neighbor algorithm that merged closely related sequences to remove PCR and sequencing errors. V, D and J gene segments were assigned by aligning CDR3 sequences to IMGT reference sequences. For a sequence to be retained, at least a six-nucleotide match to both a V gene segment and a J gene segment was required. Rearrangements were called productive when the CDR3 lacked stop codons and stayed in frame with V and J; all others were non-productive. Following IMGT convention, CDR3 was defined as the stretch from the second conserved V-encoded cysteine up to the conserved J-encoded phenylalanine. In an earlier analysis of some 550 of the donors, sequences lacking an unambiguous match to a single V gene segment were excluded. An earlier analysis of 450 to 650 of the donors called V segments functional above 56.7% productive rearrangements and segregating when the between-donor standard deviation exceeded 5%. A statistical classification framework was built to diagnose cytomegalovirus status from the catalog of TCR beta chain sequences. A later analysis assigned V and J genes by comparing TCR nucleotide sequences with IMGT/GENE-DB human TR gene sequences. The TCRdist pipeline was used in a later analysis to assign CDR3 sequences and most-parsimonious VDJ recombination scenarios. In a later analysis, each TCR beta chain was defined by its CDR3 amino acid sequence together with its V-gene family, and reads without a unique V-gene family were excluded. To address suspected cross-contamination and a sequencing artifact, a later analysis removed roughly 640 highly shared, low-generation-probability nucleotide sequences. A later analysis calculated a clonal expansion index for each public chain from normalized within-repertoire ranks of inferred template counts. Generation probabilities in a later analysis came from a VDJ recombination model fitted to out-of-frame rearrangements, and those results were checked against IGoR. Hypergeometric tests were used in a later analysis to score TCR-TCR, TCR-HLA and TCR-CMV co-occurrence, with a repertoire-size bias correction applied to the TCR pairs. In a later analysis, false discovery rates were estimated by permuting HLA or CMV assignments 20 times. In a later analysis, co-occurring TCRs were grouped with DBSCAN, and TCRdist sequence similarity was added when clustering was performed within HLA-allele-positive subsets. Repertoires with fewer than 30,000 or more than 120,000 public chains, plus five repertoires with anomalous nucleotide sharing, were excluded from co-occurrence clustering. Drawn from immuneACCESS, this table holds only the in-frame rearrangements with V and J called that TCRdb kept. Clones are partly lost; checked studies trace under half to an unresolved V gene and leave the rest unexplained. The V and J calls and the clone size are those of that table, but D and trimming were determined from the DNA. The table for this sample lists about 250,000 clones; around 65% of them were counted only once. The ten top clones hold under 2.5% of the sample.

As encoded in the germline V gene, CDR1 is ENHRY while CDR2 is SYGVKD. The CDR3, cysteine through phenylalanine, is 15 amino acids long. Of all the DNA, just the CDR3 is kept, 45 bases in frame from base 1. The V end loses 3 bases and the J end loses 0 bases, and a stretch of 9 bases separates them. About this clone itself: This receptor's antigen is unknown. Base qualities are not provided; no much larger clone lies one nucleotide away.

The specimen was PBMCs. This chain joins TRBV10-3 to TRBJ1-3; the D gene is unclear. This clonotype was sampled from a female donor in good health and CMV-seronegative. The nucleotide sequence reads as follows: TGTGCCATCAGTGAAACGGGAAGCTCTGGAAACACCATATATTTT. The translation is CAISETGSSGNTIYF.